The source of this T cell receptor (beta chain) is a study of cytomegalovirus exposure and HLA in healthy donors. Study conclusions and caveats: Most observed TCR sequences were rare, whereas some public TCRs were detected in many donors.

Turning to this clone: Antigen: not known.

Primers for the PCR totalled 60 Vbeta and 13 Jbeta. In the original workflow: Roughly 83 million unique TCR beta chains, approximately 11 million of them shared, were counted by a later analysis. Data came from immunoSEQ multiplex PCR; TCRdb stores just in-frame clones and leaves some out. D and trimming come from the DNA, and the V and J calls and clone size come from that table. Among under 70,000 clones listed, about 70% were seen once. The CDR3 loop spans 15 amino acids. The sequence derives from a woman in her twenties or thirties in good health and CMV-seronegative. The chain links TRBV1 to TRBJ1-6; the DNA was not compared with TRBD1, the D call given in the table. TRBV1 is a listed pseudogene. The sequencing sample was made of PBMCs. In DNA, the CDR3 is TGCACCAGCAGCCAGGCAGGGGGCTCTAATTCACCCCTCCACTTT. The encoded protein is CTSSQAGGSNSPLHF.